This T cell receptor beta chain was sequenced during a study of cytomegalovirus exposure and HLA in healthy donors. In the case of this clone: Its specificity is unknown.

The PCR had 60 Vbeta and 13 Jbeta primers. Measured with immunoSEQ multiplex PCR; TCRdb has only the in-frame clones, and not every one. Among roughly 80,000 clones listed, approximately 62% were seen once. Notes on the study in general: Both high specificity and high sensitivity reportedly marked the classifier's diagnosis of cytomegalovirus status. As a later analysis revealed, the rate of TCR association differed by HLA locus, with DRB1 most and HLA-C fewest.

Trimming left V 4 bases short and J 7 bases short, with 19 bases between. The CDR3 has 15 amino acids. CDR1 is SGHTA, CDR2 FQGNSA, per germline. The specimen sequenced was PBMCs. J is TRBJ2-5 and V is TRBV7-2; D is possibly TRBD2 (7 bases). The sequence derives from a male donor in good health and CMV-seropositive. The CDR3 loop reads CASSSEGGGGGTQYF. In nucleotides, the CDR3 is TGTGCCAGCAGCTCAGAGGGCGGGGGCGGGGGGACCCAGTACTTC.